These 3 T cell receptor beta chains originate from one sample sequenced in a study of early T cells in non-severe SARS-CoV-2 infection. TCRdb processed the 5' RACE reads anew with MiXCR; each CDR3 protein has one entry. The sample lists approximately 32,000 distinct CDR3 sequences, 5.8% occurring once. The sample was whole blood. These receptor sequences come from an adult who was a healthcare worker with PCR-confirmed SARS-CoV-2 infection or an uninfected control (not recorded which).

This clonotype was observed many times. The chain joins TRBV7-2 to TRBJ1-2, with 8 nucleotides matching TRBD1. In germline, CDR1 is SGHTA, CDR2 FQGNSA. With V trimmed by 5 bases and J by 2 bases, 1 base remained unmatched. This CDR3 region has 13 residues. This chain's CDR3 is CASSRDRNYGYTF. In DNA, the CDR3 is TGTGCCAGCAGCCGGGACAGGAACTATGGCTACACCTTC.

This clonotype was counted ten times or more. The rearrangement links TRBV11-2 to TRBJ2-7, with 10 bases that match TRBD1. This CDR3 has 16 amino acids. CDR1 is SGHAT and CDR2 is FQNNGV in the germline V gene. Germline trimming cut 4 bases from V and 2 bases from J; bases unmatched to any gene: 8. The CDR3 here is CASSSIRGTGAYEQYF. The CDR3 DNA sequence: TGTGCCAGCAGCTCGATTCGCGGGACAGGGGCCTACGAGCAGTACTTC. Variable domain in full (rest from reference TRBV11-2 and TRBJ2-7): EAGVAQSPRYKIIEKRQSVAFWCNPISGHATLYWYQQILGQGPKLLIQFQNNGVVDDSQLPKDRFSAERLKGVDSTLKIQPAKLEDSAVYLCASSSIRGTGAYEQYFGPGTRLTVT.

This clonotype was recorded at least ten times. The gene calls are TRBV4-1 and TRBJ2-3; D remains ambiguous. The ends were cut back, 1 base at V and 5 bases at J, with 10 bases in the middle. Germline V gives CDR1 MGHRA, CDR2 YSYEKL. This CDR3 region has 14 residues. CDR3 sequence (DNA): TGCGCCAGCAGCCAAGGACCCATAGAAGATACGCAGTATTTT. Translating gives CASSQGPIEDTQYF.